The 24 T cell receptor beta chains listed next were all sequenced from one sample in a study. TCRdb re-derived calls from the 5' RACE reads in MiXCR, one entry per CDR3 protein. Found here are 40,000 to 65,000 distinct CDR3 sequences, roughly a quarter of them singletons; the top ten hold 3.2%. What was sequenced was tumor-infiltrating naive CD4+ T cells sorted from the breast tumor. Subset reported: naive CD4+ T cells, CD4+CD45RA+CD25-. These receptors all stem from a female donor with breast cancer.

J is TRBJ1-6 and V is TRBV10-3, with a weak D call TRBD1 (6 bases). Germline V gene lookup returns CDR1 ENHRY and CDR2 SYGVKD. V was trimmed by 3 bases and J by 11 bases, leaving 8 bases between them. This CDR3 is built from 12 residues. The CDR3: CAISEQGTPLHF. The CDR3 DNA sequence: TGTGCCATCAGTGAACAGGGCACACCCCTCCACTTT.

This clonotype was counted a few times. The chain is built from TRBV18 and TRBJ2-3; TRBD1 agrees at 7 bases. Germline CDR1 reads KGHSH; CDR2 reads LQKENI. The CDR3 totals 16 residues. V gave up 1 base and J gave up 0 bases; unmatched junction bases: 4. The CDR3, as DNA: TGTGCCAGCTCACCACGACAGGGTACTAGCACAGATACGCAGTATTTT. Its protein product is CASSPRQGTSTDTQYF. Full variable domain (missing parts from reference TRBV18 and TRBJ2-3): NAGVMQNPRHLVRRRGQEARLRCSPMKGHSHVYWYRQLPEEGLKFMVYLQKENIIDESGMPKERFSAEFPKEGPSILRIQQVVRGDSAAYFCASSPRQGTSTDTQYFGPGTRLTVL.

The genes are TRBV7-9 and TRBJ2-1; tentative D call: TRBD1 (6 bases). CDR1 and CDR2 (germline): SEHNR, FQNEAQ (reference sequence). The CDR3 extends over 16 amino acids. V was cut by 0 bases and J by 6 bases, with 15 bases left in between. Here the CDR3 DNA reads TGTGCCAGCAGCTTAGCTAACCAGGGGATTGGCAATGAGCAGTTCTTC. Translated, it gives CASSLANQGIGNEQFF.

This clonotype was seen more than once but under ten times. The chain combines TRBV5-1 with TRBJ2-7; tentative D call: TRBD1 (5 bases). The CDR3 totals 14 residues. Trimming took off 2 bases at V and 1 base at J, with 10 bases between the two ends. From germline, CDR1 is SGHRS and CDR2 YFSETQ. In DNA form, the CDR3 reads TGCGCCAGCAGCTTCGACAGTGGGTCCTACGAGCAGTACTTC. Protein sequence: CASSFDSGSYEQYF. Supplemented by reference TRBV5-1 and TRBJ2-7, the full variable domain reads KAGVTQTPRYLIKTRGQQVTLSCSPISGHRSVSWYQQTPGQGLQFLFEYFSETQRNKGNFPGRFSGRQFSNSRSEMNVSTLELGDSALYLCASSFDSGSYEQYFGPGTRLTVT.

With regard to this clonotype: As the CDR3 is not closed by the conserved phenylalanine or tryptophan, this likely results from a read error. The V gene is TRBV7-3, the J gene TRBJ2-1; 10 positions agree with TRBD2. Germline V gene data show CDR1 as SGHTA and CDR2 as FQGTGA. Trimming removed 5 bases from V and 5 bases from J; junction bases left unmatched: 6. The CDR3 extends over 15 amino acids. The CDR3 is CASSRLAGENNEQFC. CDR3 bases: TGTGCCAGCAGCCGCCTAGCGGGGGAGAACAATGAGCAGTTCTGC.

This chain joins TRBV12-3 or TRBV12-4 and TRBJ1-5; D might be TRBD1 (6 bases). The V end was cut by 5 bases, the J end by 2 bases, with 22 bases between. The CDR3 covers 18 residues. This chain's CDR3 is CASSANGQWGWGNQPQHF. The CDR3 DNA sequence: TGTGCCAGCAGTGCCAATGGACAGTGGGGGTGGGGCAATCAGCCCCAGCATTTT.

The rearrangement joins TRBV7-8 to TRBJ1-1, with 7 bases aligning to TRBD1. Unmatched junction bases numbered 6, after V lost 2 bases and J lost 6 bases. CDR3 length: 14 residues. Germline values: CDR1 SGHVS, CDR2 FQNEAQ. CDR3 residues: CASSLQGGDPEAFF. The DNA of the CDR3 is TGTGCCAGCAGCTTACAGGGGGGAGACCCTGAAGCTTTCTTT.

This rearrangement joins TRBV28 to TRBJ1-6; D is possibly TRBD1 (6 bases). This CDR3 contains 17 residues. V lost 5 bases to trimming and J lost 5 bases, with 19 bases between them. Germline V gene sequence: CDR1 MDHEN, CDR2 SYDVKM. CDR3 sequence reads: CASSLLTGLADNSPLHF. DNA for the CDR3: TGTGCCAGCAGTCTACTGACAGGTTTGGCCGATAATTCACCCCTCCACTTT.

This chain joins TRBV6-1 and TRBJ2-3; the D is unclear. The CDR3 covers 15 residues. Germline values: CDR1 MNHNS, CDR2 SASEGT. V gave up 5 bases and J gave up 2 bases, with 14 bases separating them. CDR3 sequence reads: CASSLSYPNTDTQYF. CDR3 DNA sequence: TGTGCCAGCAGTCTTTCTTATCCAAACACAGATACGCAGTATTTT.

This clonotype came up a few times. The chain carries TRBV20-1 and TRBJ2-5; the match to TRBD2 covers 8 bases. The J segment lost 5 bases and the V segment lost 6 bases, leaving 5 bases of the junction unmatched. The V gene's germline CDR1 is DFQATT and CDR2 SNEGSKA (reference sequence). The CDR3 has 12 amino acids. The CDR3: CSAPTSDETQYF. CDR3 nucleotides: TGCAGTGCCCCGACTAGCGACGAGACCCAGTACTTC.

Worth noting for this clonotype: At one boundary the junction diverges from the germline segment, which might be a read error. This chain connects TRBV7-8 to TRBJ2-5; 8 bases are shared with TRBD2. Germline CDR1 is SGHVS and CDR2 is FQNEAQ. This CDR3 spans 14 amino acids. The CDR3: CASSLGTRGGTKYF. CDR3 in DNA: TGTGCCAGCAGCTTGGGGACTCGCGGGGGGACCAAGTACTTC.

This clonotype was detected only a few times. J is TRBJ2-7 and V is TRBV20-1; 7 bases fit TRBD2. J was trimmed by 4 bases and V by 5 bases; bases with no gene match: 2. The CDR3 spans 11 residues. The V gene's germline CDR1 is DFQATT and CDR2 SNEGSKA (reference sequence). CDR3 residues: CSAPGLYEQYF. The CDR3 nucleotides read TGCAGTGCTCCGGGACTATACGAGCAGTACTTC.

The chain employs TRBV6-6 and TRBJ1-6; the D is unclear. The germline V and J ends were trimmed by 6 bases and 7 bases, with 13 bases remaining between them. Per germline, CDR1 MNHNY and CDR2 SVGAGI (reference sequence). The CDR3 spans 14 residues. CDR3 amino acids: CASSRRAGNSPLHF. CDR3 bases: TGTGCCAGCAGCCGAAGGGCGGGGAATTCACCCCTCCACTTT.

The chain couples TRBV5-1 to TRBJ1-2, with 7 bases fitting TRBD1. Trimming removed 3 bases from V and 4 bases from J; junction bases left unmatched: 6. This CDR3 spans 14 amino acids. Looked up from germline, CDR1 is SGHRS and CDR2 is YFSETQ. The CDR3 DNA reads TGCGCCAGCAGCTATGGACAGGCTGCCTATGGCTACACCTTC. It is translated as CASSYGQAAYGYTF. Combining the CDR3 with reference TRBV5-1 and TRBJ1-2 gives the whole variable domain KAGVTQTPRYLIKTRGQQVTLSCSPISGHRSVSWYQQTPGQGLQFLFEYFSETQRNKGNFPGRFSGRQFSNSRSEMNVSTLELGDSALYLCASSYGQAAYGYTFGSGTRLTVV.

The chain joins TRBV7-2 to TRBJ2-1, with 7 positions matching TRBD2. V lost 1 base and J lost 6; bases outside the gene matches: 6. The CDR3 runs 15 residues. The germline gives CDR1 SGHTA, CDR2 FQGNSA. The CDR3 DNA reads TGTGCCAGCAGCTTAGGGACTAGTGGGGGCAATGAGCAGTTCTTC. This encodes CASSLGTSGGNEQFF.

This clonotype was recorded many times. The chain employs TRBV18 and TRBJ2-1; tentative D call: TRBD1 (6 bases). The CDR3 sequence is 12 residues long. The germline gives CDR1 KGHSH, CDR2 LQKENI. Trimming took off 6 bases at V and 5 bases at J, with 8 bases between the two ends. The CDR3 sequence is CASSRQDNEQFF. The CDR3 DNA sequence: TGTGCCAGCTCTCGACAGGACAATGAGCAGTTCTTC.

This chain uses TRBV4-2 with TRBJ1-6; 7 positions agree with TRBD1. V lost 3 bases to trimming and J lost 8 bases; unmatched junction nucleotides: 7. Germline V lookup: CDR1 LGHNA, CDR2 YNFKEQ. This CDR3 is built from 15 residues. The CDR3: CASSQDGGGYSPLHF. For the CDR3, the DNA is TGTGCCAGCAGCCAGGACGGAGGGGGCTATTCACCCCTCCACTTT.

The chain has TRBV6-1 and TRBJ2-7; no clear D gene. Germline loops: CDR1 MNHNS, CDR2 SASEGT. The V gene lost 11 bases and the J gene lost 7 bases, with 21 bases spanning the gap. The CDR3 is 13 amino acids. The CDR3 loop is CAGLSSPLWEQYF. Written as DNA, the CDR3 is TGTGCCGGCCTCAGTTCCCCCTTGTGGGAGCAGTACTTC.

The chain uses TRBV20-1 and TRBJ2-7; possible D gene TRBD2, 5 bases. CDR3 length equals 13 residues. With 6 bases removed from V and 2 bases from J, the gap between germline ends came to 14 bases. CDR1 is DFQATT and CDR2 is SNEGSKA in the germline V gene (reference sequence). The DNA of the CDR3 is TGCAGTGCCATGGGTGAGCGGCCCTACGAGCAGTACTTC. It is translated as CSAMGERPYEQYF.

This clonotype was counted only a few times. The rearrangement links TRBV12-3 or TRBV12-4 to TRBJ2-6; 10 nucleotides align to TRBD1. This CDR3 contains 17 residues. V dropped 1 base and J dropped 0; count of bases not matched to a gene: 0. The chain's CDR3 is CASSLGQGASGANVLTF. CDR3 nucleotides: TGTGCCAGCAGTTTAGGACAGGGGGCCTCTGGGGCCAACGTCCTGACTTTC.

V gene TRBV20-1 combines with J gene TRBJ2-7, with D possibly matching TRBD2 (6 bases). The CDR3 sequence is 14 residues long. Germline-derived CDR1 and CDR2 are DFQATT and SNEGSKA (reference sequence). V was clipped by 6 bases and J by 0 bases, with 15 bases between them. CDR3 amino acids: CSATTSRSSYEQYF. The CDR3 nucleotides are TGCAGTGCAACAACTAGCAGAAGCTCCTACGAGCAGTACTTC.

The chain recombines TRBV28 with TRBJ1-5; D not resolved. The germline V and J ends were trimmed by 6 bases and 7 bases, with 28 bases remaining between them. CDR3 length equals 18 residues. CDR1 is MDHEN, CDR2 SYDVKM, per germline. The CDR3 is CASRRLREPQRPQQPQHF. The CDR3 nucleotides read TGTGCCAGCAGACGTCTCCGGGAGCCACAACGACCACAACAGCCCCAGCATTTT. Supplemented by reference TRBV28 and TRBJ1-5, the full variable domain reads DVKVTQSSRYLVKRTGEKVFLECVQDMDHENMFWYRQDPGLGLRLIYFSYDVKMKEKGDIPEGYSVSREKKERFSLILESASTNQTSMYLCASRRLREPQRPQQPQHFGDGTRLSIL.

In its sample, this clonotype was seen a few times. The CDR3 region has the DNA TGTGCCAGCAGCCTTGAAAGAGGAGGGATCGGGGAGCTGTTTTTT. Its protein is CASSLERGGIGELFF. The chain uses TRBV27 and TRBJ2-2, with D maybe TRBD2 (6 bases). The CDR3 totals 15 residues. Per the germline V gene, CDR1 is MNHEY and CDR2 is SMNVEV (reference sequence). Between the trimmed V and J ends, which lost 6 bases and 7 bases, there was a span of 18 bases.

V usage is TRBV24-1 and J usage is TRBJ2-5; D possibly corresponds to TRBD2 (6 bases). Germline-derived CDR1 and CDR2 are KGHDR and SFDVKD. Trimming took 1 base from V and 5 from J, leaving 10 bases between them. The CDR3 loop spans 14 amino acids. The CDR3 region is CATSDFREVETQYF. The CDR3 DNA sequence: TGTGCCACCAGTGATTTCAGGGAGGTGGAGACCCAGTACTTC.